The source of this T cell receptor (beta chain) is a study of T cell responses to AZD1222 COVID-19 vaccine. Findings and caveats of the study: Variant regions that are unmutated are reportedly the target of nearly half of spike-specific TCRs. Donor demographics were predominantly white British with a female majority; clonal diversity may be underestimated. No day 14 peak samples; only post-peak repertoires were characterized. The span of vaccine-associated CD4 TCRs extended across spike, with dominance at 160-218 and 743-854.

As regards this clone: Its antigen is unknown.

The germline gives CDR1 LNHNV, CDR2 YYDKDF (reference sequence). The CDR3 loop spans 15 amino acids. V lost 0 bases and J 7 bases, leaving 10 bases between the germline ends. Sequencing was performed with immunoSEQ multiplex PCR; in TCRdb, only in-frame clones are kept and a portion is missing. This sample yields 100,000 to 120,000 clones, of which about 88% are seen a single time; around 1.7% belongs to the top ten. Material: peripheral blood, obtained on day 0 of AZD1222 vaccination. The receptor was isolated from an adult in good health. The V call is TRBV15, the J call TRBJ1-6; no clear D gene. This chain's CDR3 is CATSRDSTENSPLHF. CDR3 DNA: TGTGCCACCAGCAGAGATAGTACGGAGAATTCACCCCTCCACTTT.